This T cell receptor beta chain is drawn from a study of blood T cell repertoires in COVID-19. In the study overall: Both acute and convalescent COVID-19 samples were obtained from the United States, Italy and Spain. PBMCs, B-cell-depleted T cells, or T cells were the source of the cDNA or gDNA that made up the material.

Authors' data handling: Reference gene primers were amplified, and this amplification served to estimate nucleated cell counts. Only in-frame clones appear in the TCRdb table, and some are missing; sequencing was by immunoSEQ multiplex PCR. The D gene and trimming were derived from the DNA, and the V and J assignments and clone size from that table. Of almost 250,000 clones detected, about 89% appear once; the ten largest clones hold under 2%. Germline CDR1 and CDR2: SGHTA and FQGNSA. The CDR3 length is 12 residues. V shed 2 bases and J shed 5 bases, with 4 bases lying between them. The TCR sequence derives from a woman aged 60-70 years who had recovered from COVID-19. Sequenced sample: peripheral blood. This rearrangement joins TRBV7-2 to TRBJ1-5; D remains unclear. As DNA, the CDR3 is TGTGCCAGCAGCTTACGAGATCAGCCCCAGCATTTT. Residues: CASSLRDQPQHF.